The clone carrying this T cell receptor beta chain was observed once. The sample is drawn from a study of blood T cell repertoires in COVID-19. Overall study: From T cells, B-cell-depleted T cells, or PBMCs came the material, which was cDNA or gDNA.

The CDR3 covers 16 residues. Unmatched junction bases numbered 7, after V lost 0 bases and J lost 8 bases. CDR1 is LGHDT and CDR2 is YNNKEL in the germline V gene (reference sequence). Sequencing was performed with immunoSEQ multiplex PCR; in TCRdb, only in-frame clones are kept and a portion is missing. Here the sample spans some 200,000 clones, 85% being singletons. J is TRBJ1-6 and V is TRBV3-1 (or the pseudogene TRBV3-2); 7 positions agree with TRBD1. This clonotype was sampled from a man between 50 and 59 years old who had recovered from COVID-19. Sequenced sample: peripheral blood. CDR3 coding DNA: TGTGCCAGCAGCCAAGACCGGGACAGCCTTTATTCACCCCTCCACTTT. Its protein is CASSQDRDSLYSPLHF.